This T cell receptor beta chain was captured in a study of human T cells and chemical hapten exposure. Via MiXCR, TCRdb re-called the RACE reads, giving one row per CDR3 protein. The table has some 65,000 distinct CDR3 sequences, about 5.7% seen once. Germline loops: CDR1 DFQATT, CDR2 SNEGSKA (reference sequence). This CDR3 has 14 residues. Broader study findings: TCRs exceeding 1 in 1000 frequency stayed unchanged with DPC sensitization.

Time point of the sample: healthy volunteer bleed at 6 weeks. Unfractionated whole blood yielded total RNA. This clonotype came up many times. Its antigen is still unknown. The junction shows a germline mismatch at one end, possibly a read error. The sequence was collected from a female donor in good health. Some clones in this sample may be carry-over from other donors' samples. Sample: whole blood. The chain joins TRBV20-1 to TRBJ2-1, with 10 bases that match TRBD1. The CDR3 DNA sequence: TGCAGTGCTGAGAAACGGGACAGGGGTGACGAGTGGGTCTTC. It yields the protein CSAEKRDRGDEWVF.